The rows below give T cell receptor beta chains drawn from one sample of a study of blood T cell repertoires in COVID-19. Profiling relied on immunoSEQ multiplex PCR, and the TCRdb table lists in-frame clones only, not all of them. The sample has nearly 300,000 clones, roughly 89% seen once. Sequencing used PBMCs or T cells enriched from blood (not recorded which). The receptors come from a woman aged 50 to 60 who had been exposed to COVID-19. Each CDR3 is given with its conserved first and last residue. A D gene is named only where the DNA matches it firmly. Clone size appears in some rows only: once, few, many, or a class for an expanded clone.

CASSLGREVSTGELFF	TGTGCCAGCAGCCTGGGCAGGGAGGTATCCACCGGGGAGCTGTTTTTT	TRBV5-8	NA	NA	TRBJ2-2
CASSNRTLLYNEQFF	TGTGCCAGCAGCAACCGAACGCTACTCTACAATGAGCAGTTCTTC	TRBV11-2	NA	NA	TRBJ2-1
CAWSVAGGTDTQYF	TGTGCCTGGAGTGTTGCGGGGGGCACAGATACGCAGTATTTT	TRBV30	NA	TRBD2	TRBJ2-3
CASSTPGRGPKLSYGYTF	TGTGCCAGTAGCACACCCGGCAGGGGACCTAAGTTGTCCTATGGCTACACCTTC	TRBV19	NA	NA	TRBJ1-2
CASSPRGNSQYF	TGTGCCAGCAGCCCAAGGGGGAACTCGCAGTACTTC	TRBV12-3/TRBV12-4	NA	NA	TRBJ2-7
CASSTGSSYEQYF	TGTGCCAGCAGTACAGGAAGCTCCTACGAGCAGTACTTC	TRBV27	NA	NA	TRBJ2-7
CASSQHERHTEAFF	TGTGCCAGTAGCCAACATGAGAGGCACACTGAAGCTTTCTTT	TRBV19	NA	NA	TRBJ1-1
CASSRGTGGNQPQHF	TGTGCCAGTAGTAGGGGGACAGGGGGCAATCAGCCCCAGCATTTT	TRBV19	NA	TRBD1	TRBJ1-5
CASSNRQGYEQYF	TGTGCCAGCAGCAACCGACAGGGTTACGAGCAGTACTTC	TRBV7-2	NA	TRBD1	TRBJ2-7
CASSPTGSSYEQYF	TGTGCCAGTAGTCCGACAGGGAGCTCCTACGAGCAGTACTTC	TRBV19	NA	TRBD1	TRBJ2-7
CASSGGGDEAFF	TGTGCCAGCAGCGGGGGAGGGGATGAAGCTTTCTTT	TRBV3-1/TRBV3-2	NA	NA	TRBJ1-1
CATSEWTGGQPQHF	TGTGCCACCAGTGAATGGACAGGGGGCCAGCCCCAGCATTTT	TRBV24-1	NA	TRBD1	TRBJ1-5
CASSSRDTEAFF	TGTGCCAGCAGCAGCCGGGACACTGAAGCTTTCTTT	TRBV21-1	NA	NA	TRBJ1-1
CASSEKRANTIYF	TGTGCCAGCAGTGAAAAGAGGGCGAACACCATATATTTT	TRBV6-1	NA	NA	TRBJ1-3
CASSLSGGSSYEQYF	TGTGCCAGCAGTTTATCGGGGGGGAGCTCCTACGAGCAGTACTTC	TRBV28	NA	TRBD2	TRBJ2-7
CASSLGTVVNTEAFF	TGTGCCAGCAGCTTGGGTACGGTAGTCAACACTGAAGCTTTCTTT	TRBV5-8	NA	NA	TRBJ1-1
CASSLDRAGTSYNEQFF	TGTGCCAGCAGCCTCGACCGGGCCGGGACTAGCTACAATGAGCAGTTCTTC	TRBV5-4	NA	TRBD2	TRBJ2-1
CASRTGTEAFF	TGTGCCAGCAGAACAGGAACTGAAGCTTTCTTT	TRBV28	NA	NA	TRBJ1-1
CASSLASGGLNTEAFF	TGCGCCAGCAGCTTGGCCTCAGGGGGCTTGAACACTGAAGCTTTCTTT	TRBV5-1	NA	TRBD1	TRBJ1-1
CASSIEDRGHYGYTF	TGTGCCAGTAGTATTGAGGACAGGGGTCACTATGGCTACACCTTC	TRBV19	NA	TRBD1	TRBJ1-2
CASTHTTSGGRDTQYF	TGTGCCAGCACTCACACGACTAGCGGGGGAAGAGATACGCAGTATTTT	TRBV13	NA	TRBD2	TRBJ2-3
CASNSDSNQPQHF	TGTGCCAGCAATAGCGATAGCAATCAGCCCCAGCATTTT	TRBV2	NA	NA	TRBJ1-5
CASSVGGIMNTEAFF	TGTGCCAGCAGCGTAGGAGGGATTATGAACACTGAAGCTTTCTTT	TRBV9	NA	NA	TRBJ1-1
CASSLFLPQGREGDYGYTF	TGCGCCAGCAGCTTATTCCTACCACAGGGGAGAGAAGGGGACTATGGCTACACCTTC	TRBV5-1	once	TRBD1	TRBJ1-2
CATRVGTSGAGDTQYF	TGTGCCACCCGAGTTGGGACTAGCGGGGCGGGGGATACGCAGTATTTT	TRBV3-1/TRBV3-2	NA	TRBD2	TRBJ2-3
CASSDSLFGGQGENQPQHF	TGTGCCAGCAGTGACTCGCTTTTTGGGGGACAGGGAGAGAATCAGCCCCAGCATTTT	TRBV6-4	NA	TRBD1	TRBJ1-5
CASRGTGAYEQYF	TGTGCCAGCCGCGGGACAGGAGCCTACGAGCAGTACTTC	TRBV27	NA	TRBD1	TRBJ2-7
CASSDSPGKAFYGYTF	TGTGCCAGCAGTGACTCACCAGGGAAGGCCTTCTATGGCTACACCTTC	TRBV6-4	NA	NA	TRBJ1-2
CASSLLSVTLSTGEQYF	TGCGCCAGCAGCTTGCTCTCAGTGACTCTATCGACGGGCGAGCAGTACTTC	TRBV5-1	NA	NA	TRBJ2-7
CASHRDSHNYGYTF	TGTGCCTCCCACCGGGACAGCCATAACTATGGCTACACCTTC	TRBV5-6	NA	TRBD1	TRBJ1-2
CASSIVRGTWSNEQFF	TGTGCCAGTAGTATAGTCAGGGGCACTTGGTCCAATGAGCAGTTCTTC	TRBV19	NA	NA	TRBJ2-1
CASSSRGVDGYTF	TGTGCCAGCAGTTCCAGGGGAGTAGATGGCTACACCTTC	TRBV12-3/TRBV12-4	NA	NA	TRBJ1-2
CASSPQPRGSGNTIYF	TGTGCCAGCTCACCTCAGCCAAGGGGCTCTGGAAACACCATATATTTT	TRBV18	few	NA	TRBJ1-3
CASSPRAGAGELFF	TGTGCCAGCAGCCCCCGCGCGGGTGCCGGGGAGCTGTTTTTT	TRBV7-8	NA	NA	TRBJ2-2
CASSEVDNYGYTF	TGTGCCAGCAGTGAAGTAGATAACTATGGCTACACCTTC	TRBV6-1	NA	NA	TRBJ1-2
CASSEIGGVKSYEQYF	TGTGCCAGCAGTGAGATTGGGGGGGTAAAATCCTACGAGCAGTACTTC	TRBV25-1	NA	TRBD2	TRBJ2-7
CASSSGQGHGYTF	TGTGCCAGTAGCTCGGGACAGGGCCATGGCTACACCTTC	TRBV19	NA	TRBD1	TRBJ1-2
CASSILLDRGFYSGANVLTF	TGTGCCAGTAGTATCCTTCTTGACAGGGGATTTTACTCTGGGGCCAACGTCCTGACTTTC	TRBV19	NA	TRBD1	TRBJ2-6
CASSLSPTGGIGTNEKLFF	TGCGCCAGCAGCCTCTCACCGACAGGGGGGATAGGAACTAATGAAAAACTGTTTTTT	TRBV4-1	NA	TRBD1	TRBJ1-4
CASSTGQVVNSPLHF	TGTGCCAGTAGTACCGGACAGGTTGTTAATTCACCCCTCCACTTT	TRBV19	NA	TRBD1	TRBJ1-6
CASSIGTSGHNYYEQYF	TGTGCCAGTAGTATCGGAACGTCGGGACATAACTACTACGAGCAGTACTTC	TRBV19	NA	NA	TRBJ2-7
CASTPSPGTGFTYGYTF	TGTGCCAGCACCCCCTCCCCCGGGACAGGATTCACTTATGGCTACACCTTC	TRBV5-4	NA	TRBD1	TRBJ1-2
CASKLTAGMNTEAFF	TGTGCCAGCAAGCTGACAGCGGGTATGAACACTGAAGCTTTCTTT	TRBV7-9	NA	NA	TRBJ1-1
CASSLGAVTEAFF	TGTGCCAGCAGCTTAGGGGCAGTAACTGAAGCTTTCTTT	TRBV7-9	NA	NA	TRBJ1-1
CATSDAEAGQETQYF	TGTGCCACCAGTGATGCCGAGGCGGGGCAAGAGACCCAGTACTTC	TRBV24-1	NA	NA	TRBJ2-5
CASSTGNEQYF	TGTGCCAGCAGTACCGGGAACGAGCAGTACTTC	TRBV4-2	few	NA	TRBJ2-7
CASSWASEGEQFF	TGCGCCAGCAGCTGGGCTAGCGAAGGTGAGCAGTTCTTC	TRBV5-1	NA	NA	TRBJ2-1
CASQRRESNEKLFF	TGTGCCAGCCAGAGGAGGGAGAGTAATGAAAAACTGTTTTTT	TRBV19	NA	NA	TRBJ1-4
CASSLALGGDRYEQYF	TGCGCCAGCAGCTTGGCCCTAGGGGGCGACCGCTACGAGCAGTACTTC	TRBV5-1	NA	TRBD1	TRBJ2-7
CASSLAGRANYGYTF	TGTGCCAGCAGCTTAGCGGGCCGCGCTAACTATGGCTACACCTTC	TRBV7-2	NA	NA	TRBJ1-2
CASSLVGGGPQETQYF	TGCGCCAGCAGCTTGGTTGGCGGGGGCCCTCAAGAGACCCAGTACTTC	TRBV5-1	once	NA	TRBJ2-5
CASSRQGRNYGYTF	TGTGCCAGTAGTCGGCAGGGGCGGAACTATGGCTACACCTTC	TRBV19	NA	NA	TRBJ1-2
CASSQVGGREQYF	TGCGCCAGCAGCCAAGTCGGGGGGCGGGAGCAGTACTTC	TRBV4-1	NA	NA	TRBJ2-7